This T cell receptor beta chain was observed in a study of CD8+ T cells in alopecia areata. As for the study in general: Tofacitinib ran for 6 to 18 months before 6 months off drug. Study findings and constraints: For patients receiving tofacitinib, scalp clonality and expanded CD8+ clones among the top 100 significantly decreased.

Treatment described: oral pan-JAK inhibitor, 5-10 mg twice daily. Trimming cost V 2 bases and J 5 bases, with 7 bases left between them. The CDR3 has 12 amino acids. CDR1 is WNHNN and CDR2 is SYGVQD in the germline V gene (reference sequence). To note about this clone: Its antigen is unknown.

RNA extraction and reverse transcription yielded cDNA as sequencing template. Some clones are missing from TCRdb's copy, which holds only in-frame ones; the method was immunoSEQ multiplex PCR. The sample has roughly 200,000 clones, roughly 61% seen once. The chain recombines TRBV10-1 with TRBJ2-7, with D uncertain. The sequencing used CD8+ T cells sorted from blood, collected at week 24, from a patient treated with tofacitinib. The TCR comes from a human donor with alopecia areata. The CDR3 reads CASSETKDEQYF. CDR3 DNA: TGCGCCAGCAGTGAGACAAAGGACGAGCAGTACTTC.